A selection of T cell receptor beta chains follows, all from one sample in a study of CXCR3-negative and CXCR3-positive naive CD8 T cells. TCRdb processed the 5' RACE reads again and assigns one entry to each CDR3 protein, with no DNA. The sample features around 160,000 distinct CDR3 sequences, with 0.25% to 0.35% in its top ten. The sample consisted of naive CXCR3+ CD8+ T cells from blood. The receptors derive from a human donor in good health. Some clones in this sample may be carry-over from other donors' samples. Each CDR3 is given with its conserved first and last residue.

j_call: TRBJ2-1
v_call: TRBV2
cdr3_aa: CASREGQGQDNEQFF

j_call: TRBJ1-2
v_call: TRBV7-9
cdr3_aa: CASSLAPGGYYGYAF

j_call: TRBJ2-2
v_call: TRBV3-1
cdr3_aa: CASSGPSGANTGELFF

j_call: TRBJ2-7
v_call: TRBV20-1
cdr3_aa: CSALGQDSSYEQYF

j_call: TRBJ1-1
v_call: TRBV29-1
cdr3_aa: CSVRTVSNTEAFF

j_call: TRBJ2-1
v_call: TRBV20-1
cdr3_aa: CSARVSRTSLGYEQFF

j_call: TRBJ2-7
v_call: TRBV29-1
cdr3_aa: CSVLWQGSYEQYF

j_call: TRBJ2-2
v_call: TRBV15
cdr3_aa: CATSRSGNSNTGELFF

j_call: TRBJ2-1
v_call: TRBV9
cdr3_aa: CASSAGGGGAPPNEQFF

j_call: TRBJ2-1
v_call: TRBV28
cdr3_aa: CASSSPYEQFF

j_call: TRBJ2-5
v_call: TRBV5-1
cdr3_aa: CASSLGATGTPSETQYF

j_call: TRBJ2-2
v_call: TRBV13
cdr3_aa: CASSPRQGVRTGELFF

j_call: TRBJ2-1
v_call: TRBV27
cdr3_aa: CASGSGLAGVYKEQFF

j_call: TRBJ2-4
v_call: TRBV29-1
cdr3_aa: CSVSLVGGIQYF

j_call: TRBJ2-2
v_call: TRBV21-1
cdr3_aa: CASSKDGSSGRTGELFF

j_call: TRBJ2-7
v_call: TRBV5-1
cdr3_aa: CASSLAPGVNEQYF

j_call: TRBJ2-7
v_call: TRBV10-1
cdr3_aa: CASSPGSAYEQYF

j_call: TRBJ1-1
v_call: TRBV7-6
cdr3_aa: CASSLGGPNTEAFF

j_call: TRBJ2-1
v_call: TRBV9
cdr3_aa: CASSVGDGDEQFF

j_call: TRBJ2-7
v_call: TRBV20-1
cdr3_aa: CSADSQGSPYEQYF

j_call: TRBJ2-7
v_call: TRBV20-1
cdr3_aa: CSARLPAYEQYF

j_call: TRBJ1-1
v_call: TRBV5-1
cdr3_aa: CASRLVGDTEAFF

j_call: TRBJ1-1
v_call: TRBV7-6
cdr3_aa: CASSLDSINTEAFF

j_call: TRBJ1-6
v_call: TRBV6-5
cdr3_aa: CASSYEGWGSYNSPLHF

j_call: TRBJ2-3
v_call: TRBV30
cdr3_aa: CAWTATLQVGDTQYF

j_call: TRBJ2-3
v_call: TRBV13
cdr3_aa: CASSPMMTGGVTDTQYF

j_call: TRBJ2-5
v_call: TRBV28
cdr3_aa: CASRGDGQETQYF

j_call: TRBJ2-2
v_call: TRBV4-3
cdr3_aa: CASSQEGGGYYTGELFF

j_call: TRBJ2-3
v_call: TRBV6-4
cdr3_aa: CASSDSLAGTTDTQYF

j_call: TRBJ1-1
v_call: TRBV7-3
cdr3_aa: CASSPTDRGIEGTEAFF

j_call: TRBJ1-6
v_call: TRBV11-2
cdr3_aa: CASRTTGTGNSPLHF

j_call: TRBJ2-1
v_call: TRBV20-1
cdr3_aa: CSAREGGRWNEQFF

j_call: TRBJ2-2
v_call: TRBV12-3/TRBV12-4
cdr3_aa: CASSLIGTANTGELFF

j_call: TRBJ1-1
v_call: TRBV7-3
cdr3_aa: CASSPGGEGTEAFF

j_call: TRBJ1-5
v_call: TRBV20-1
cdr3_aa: CSARDRIGNQPQHF

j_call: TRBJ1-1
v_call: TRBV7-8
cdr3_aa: CASSLARGGRMNTEAFF

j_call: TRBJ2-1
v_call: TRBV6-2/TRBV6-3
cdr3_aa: CASSYSRRLEQFF

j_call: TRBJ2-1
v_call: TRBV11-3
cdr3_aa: CASSLGYRDGTYNEQFF

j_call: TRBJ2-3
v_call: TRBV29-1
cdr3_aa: CSVDGQGSLTSTDTQYF

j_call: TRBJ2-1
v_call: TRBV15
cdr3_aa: CATSIGQGYNEQFF

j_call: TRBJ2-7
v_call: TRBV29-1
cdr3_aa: CSVGRDRGLSYEQYF

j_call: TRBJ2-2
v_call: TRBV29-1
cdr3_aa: CSYGTPNTGELFF

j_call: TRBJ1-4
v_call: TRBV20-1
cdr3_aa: CSARELGRDEKLFF

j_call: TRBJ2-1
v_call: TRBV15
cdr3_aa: CATSREFQSDEQFF

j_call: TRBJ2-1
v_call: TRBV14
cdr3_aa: CASSRELADTYNEQFF

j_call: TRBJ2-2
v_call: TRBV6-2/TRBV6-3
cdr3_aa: CASSYRQGTGELFF

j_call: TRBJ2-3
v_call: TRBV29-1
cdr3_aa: CSVEDPGLAGTQYF

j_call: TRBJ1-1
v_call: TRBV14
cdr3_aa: CASSQVGTVTEAFF

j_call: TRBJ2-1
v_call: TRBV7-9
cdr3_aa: CASIFPKGRGQGRGQFDEQFF

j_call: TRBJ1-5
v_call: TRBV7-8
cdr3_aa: CASSLSSGSADQPQHF

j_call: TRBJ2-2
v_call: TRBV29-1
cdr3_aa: CSVQLAPGELFF

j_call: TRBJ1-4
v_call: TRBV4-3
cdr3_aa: CASSQPTGLGTNEKLFF

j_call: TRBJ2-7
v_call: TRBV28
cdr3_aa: CASSALGQTYEQYF

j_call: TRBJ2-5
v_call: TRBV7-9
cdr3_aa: CASSLGQGAETQYF

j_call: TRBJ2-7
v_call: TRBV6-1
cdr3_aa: CASTSGPAGEREQYF

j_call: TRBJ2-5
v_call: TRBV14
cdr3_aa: CASSASHIGVVVETQYF

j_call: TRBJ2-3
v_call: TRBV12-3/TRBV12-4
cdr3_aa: CASSTSGGLRGGTDTQYF

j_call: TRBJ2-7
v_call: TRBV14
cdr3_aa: CASSLGTVHGQYF

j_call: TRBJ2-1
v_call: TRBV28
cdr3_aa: CASSHRPPSSYNEQFF

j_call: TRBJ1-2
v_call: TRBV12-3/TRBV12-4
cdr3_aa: CASKFQGAEYYGYTF